What follows are 16 T cell receptor beta chains derived from one specimen sequenced in a study of siplizumab effects on memory and regulatory T cells. TCRdb's table, derived via immunoSEQ multiplex PCR, lists solely in-frame clones and lacks some. Of 100,000 or so clones listed, about 90% are singletons. Sequenced: Tregs sorted from blood. Receptors were obtained from a human donor in good health.

The chain is built from TRBV5-4 and TRBJ2-1; 12 positions agree with TRBD2. The J segment lost 8 bases and the V segment lost 3 bases, leaving 6 bases of the junction unmatched. The CDR3 totals 15 residues. CDR1 is SGHNT, CDR2 YYREEE, per germline (reference sequence). CDR3 in DNA: TGTGCCAGCAGCTCGACTAGCGGGAGCGTCTATGAGCAGTTCTTC. This encodes CASSSTSGSVYEQFF.

The chain combines TRBV11-2 with TRBJ2-7; 11 nucleotides agree with TRBD1. The length of the CDR3 is 16 residues. Trimming cost V 7 bases and J 3 bases; bases outside gene matches: 11. Germline CDR1 reads SGHAT; CDR2 reads FQNNGV. The CDR3 is CASTRTGGTLVYEQYF. In DNA form, the CDR3 reads TGTGCCAGCACCCGGACAGGGGGCACCCTCGTCTACGAGCAGTACTTC. The complete variable domain, with remaining parts taken from reference TRBV11-2 and TRBJ2-7, reads EAGVAQSPRYKIIEKRQSVAFWCNPISGHATLYWYQQILGQGPKLLIQFQNNGVVDDSQLPKDRFSAERLKGVDSTLKIQPAKLEDSAVYLCASTRTGGTLVYEQYFGPGTRLTVT.

CDR3: CASSIRDPFLQGYTF. In nucleotides, the CDR3 is TGTGCCAGTAGTATCCGGGACCCGTTTTTACAGGGCTACACCTTC. V usage is TRBV19 and J usage is TRBJ1-2; D may be TRBD1 (5 bases). Germline assignment: CDR1 LNHDA and CDR2 SQIVND (reference sequence). The CDR3 has 15 residues. V lost 3 bases and J lost 8, with 19 bases in between. Filled out from reference TRBV19 and TRBJ1-2, the complete variable domain reads DGGITQSPKYLFRKEGQNVTLSCEQNLNHDAMYWYRQDPGQGLRLIYYSQIVNDFQKGDIAEGYSVSREKKESFPLTVTSAQKNPTAFYLCASSIRDPFLQGYTFGSGTRLTVV.

This chain connects TRBV19 to TRBJ1-2; TRBD1 agrees at 10 bases. The CDR3 is 13 residues long. V dropped 3 bases and J dropped 5; count of bases not matched to a gene: 0. Germline CDR1 is LNHDA and CDR2 is SQIVND (reference sequence). The CDR3 is CASSMGQGYGYTF. CDR3 DNA: TGTGCCAGTAGTATGGGACAGGGGTATGGCTACACCTTC.

The CDR3 DNA is TGCGCCAGCAGGGGGACAGGGCGAGACGAGCAGTACTTC. It translates to CASRGTGRDEQYF. The chain has TRBV5-1 and TRBJ2-7; 9 nucleotides line up with TRBD1. The CDR3 spans 13 residues. Germline CDR1 and CDR2: SGHRS and YFSETQ. The V and J ends lost 5 bases and 5 bases, in that order; junction bases with no gene match: 5.

The genes are TRBV29-1 and TRBJ2-3, with 8 bases that match TRBD1. The germline V gene has CDR1 SQVTM and CDR2 ANQGSEA. The CDR3 length is 15 residues. Trimming removed 5 bases from V and 4 bases from J; junction bases left unmatched: 11. The CDR3 here is CSVSVTGAGSDTQYF. CDR3 in DNA: TGCAGCGTTTCAGTGACAGGGGCGGGATCAGATACGCAGTATTTT.

CDR3 residues: CASSQDPRVPGELFF. The DNA for the CDR3 is TGCGCCAGCAGCCAAGATCCCCGGGTCCCCGGGGAGCTGTTTTTT. This rearrangement joins TRBV4-1 to TRBJ2-2; D uncertain. Between the trimmed V and J ends, which lost 0 bases and 6 bases, there was a span of 11 bases. This CDR3 is built from 15 residues. Germline lookup yields CDR1 MGHRA and CDR2 YSYEKL.

V and J are TRBV14 and TRBJ2-7, with D unresolved. The germline V and J ends were trimmed by 4 bases and 3 bases, with 19 bases remaining between them. The CDR3 is 16 amino acids. CDR1 is SGHDN and CDR2 is FVKESK in the germline V gene. The CDR3 region is CASSPPGWGSYYEQYF. The CDR3 DNA reads as TGTGCCAGCAGCCCCCCCGGTTGGGGTTCGTACTACGAGCAGTACTTC.

This clone has a single count. The chain is built from TRBV28 and TRBJ2-7, with D perhaps given as TRBD1 or TRBD2 (5 bases each). Per germline, CDR1 MDHEN and CDR2 SYDVKM. Trimming cost V 3 bases and J 0 bases, with 12 bases left between them. The CDR3 loop spans 15 amino acids. CDR3 residues: CASSFQGPNSYEQYF. The CDR3 region has the DNA TGTGCCAGCAGTTTTCAGGGACCTAACTCCTACGAGCAGTACTTC.

The rearrangement links TRBV6-5 to TRBJ1-2, with a weak D call TRBD1 (6 bases). The germline gives CDR1 MNHEY, CDR2 SVGAGI. Between the trimmed V and J ends, which lost 3 bases and 5 bases, there was a span of 10 bases. The CDR3 length is 13 residues. This CDR3 reads CASSYLGAYGYTF. The DNA of the CDR3 is TGTGCCAGCAGTTATCTGGGGGCTTATGGCTACACCTTC.

The rearrangement links TRBV5-5 to TRBJ1-1, with 7 bases aligning to TRBD1. This CDR3 has 17 amino acids. Germline loops: CDR1 SGHKS, CDR2 YYEKEE (reference sequence). J was trimmed by 4 bases and V by 4 bases; bases with no gene match: 16. CDR3 DNA sequence: TGTGCCAGCAGCGCGAAACCGGGACAGATCAAGGGCACTGAAGCTTTCTTT. It codes for CASSAKPGQIKGTEAFF.

The chain's CDR3 is CASSPRPYLSGRIRAKNIQYF. The DNA for the CDR3 is TGTGCCAGCAGCCCGCGACCGTACCTAAGCGGGAGGATTAGGGCCAAAAACATTCAGTACTTC. The chain has TRBV28 and TRBJ2-4; the match to TRBD2 covers 9 bases. Germline values: CDR1 MDHEN, CDR2 SYDVKM. The CDR3 loop spans 21 amino acids. The ends lost 6 bases at V and 1 base at J; junction bases unmatched: 22.

The chain carries TRBV30 and TRBJ1-2; no clear D. From germline, CDR1 is GTSNPN and CDR2 SVGIG (reference sequence). Trimming shortened V by 0 bases and J by 5 bases, and 7 bases separated the two germline ends. The CDR3 is 12 residues long. The CDR3 DNA follows: TGTGCCTGGAGTGTACAGATTTATGGCTACACCTTC. This sequence encodes CAWSVQIYGYTF.

The genes are TRBV10-2 and TRBJ1-2, with D perhaps matching TRBD1 (5 bases). CDR1 and CDR2 from the germline V gene are WSHSY and SAAADI. V was trimmed by 6 bases and J by 7 bases, leaving 15 bases between them. The CDR3 consists of 13 residues. CDR3: CASRKAGPGGYTF. The CDR3 coding sequence is TGCGCCAGCAGGAAGGCGGGGCCTGGTGGCTACACCTTC.

This chain connects TRBV14 to TRBJ1-1; no clear D gene. The CDR3 sequence is 13 residues long. The germline CDR1 and CDR2 sequences are SGHDN and FVKESK. V was shortened by 0 bases and J by 3 bases, with 5 bases between the two germline ends. In DNA, the CDR3 is TGTGCCAGCAGCCAAGACATGGACACTGAAGCTTTCTTT. Translation gives CASSQDMDTEAFF.

The rearrangement uses TRBV14 and TRBJ2-5, with a possible D match to TRBD2 (5 bases). V lost 2 bases, J lost 2 bases, and 9 bases lay in between. CDR3 length: 14 amino acids. CDR1 and CDR2 (germline): SGHDN, FVKESK. CDR3 sequence reads: CASSQQRRQETQYF. In DNA, the CDR3 is TGTGCCAGCAGCCAACAAAGGAGGCAAGAGACCCAGTACTTC. The full variable domain, in which reference TRBV14 and TRBJ2-5 provide the parts outside the CDR3, is EAGVTQFPSHSVIEKGQTVTLRCDPISGHDNLYWYRRVMGKEIKFLLHFVKESKQDESGMPNNRFLAERTGGTYSTLKVQPAELEDSGVYFCASSQQRRQETQYFGPGTRLLVL.